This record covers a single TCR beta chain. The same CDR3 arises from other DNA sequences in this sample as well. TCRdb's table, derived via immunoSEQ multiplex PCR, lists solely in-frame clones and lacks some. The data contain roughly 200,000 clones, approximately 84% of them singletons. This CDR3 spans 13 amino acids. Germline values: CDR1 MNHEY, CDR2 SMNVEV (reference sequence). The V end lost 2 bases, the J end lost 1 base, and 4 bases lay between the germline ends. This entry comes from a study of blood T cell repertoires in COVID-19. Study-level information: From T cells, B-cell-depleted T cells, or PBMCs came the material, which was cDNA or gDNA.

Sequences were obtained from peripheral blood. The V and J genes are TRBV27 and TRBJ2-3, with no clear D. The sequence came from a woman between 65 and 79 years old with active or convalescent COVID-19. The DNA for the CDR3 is TGTGCCAGCAGTTTAGCGGGCACAGATACGCAGTATTTT. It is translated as CASSLAGTDTQYF.